This T cell receptor beta chain was observed in a study of vaccination effects on CD4 cells after COVID-19. Profiled with immunoSEQ multiplex PCR; TCRdb holds only in-frame clones, not every one. The sample shows roughly 27,000 clones, 65% to 75% of them seen only once. Concerning this clone itself: The antigen is undetermined.

The CDR3 is 15 amino acids. Germline V gives CDR1 KGHSH, CDR2 LQKENI. V was pared by 3 bases and J by 6 bases, with 14 bases between. Study results and limitations: Cross-reactivity with common cold coronaviruses was shown by only 1 of 255 vaccine-induced clones in healthy vaccinees.

Antigen-specific CD4+ T cells were expanded (with viral peptide pools) by the ViraFEST assay ahead of sequencing. CD4+ T cell isolation took place after 10 days of culture. Neither prior SARS-CoV-2 infection nor positive nucleocapsid antibodies were present in the vaccine recipients. V is TRBV18 and J is TRBJ2-2, with TRBD1 as a possible D gene (5 bases). This receptor was taken from a human donor who received a COVID-19 vaccine. Here the sequenced sample was CD4+ T cells from PBMCs cultured with SARS-CoV-2 spike peptides, taken before COVID-19 vaccination. CDR3 sequence reads: CASSPGHFTAGELFF. In DNA, the CDR3 is TGTGCCAGCTCACCCGGACATTTCACGGCCGGGGAGCTGTTTTTT.